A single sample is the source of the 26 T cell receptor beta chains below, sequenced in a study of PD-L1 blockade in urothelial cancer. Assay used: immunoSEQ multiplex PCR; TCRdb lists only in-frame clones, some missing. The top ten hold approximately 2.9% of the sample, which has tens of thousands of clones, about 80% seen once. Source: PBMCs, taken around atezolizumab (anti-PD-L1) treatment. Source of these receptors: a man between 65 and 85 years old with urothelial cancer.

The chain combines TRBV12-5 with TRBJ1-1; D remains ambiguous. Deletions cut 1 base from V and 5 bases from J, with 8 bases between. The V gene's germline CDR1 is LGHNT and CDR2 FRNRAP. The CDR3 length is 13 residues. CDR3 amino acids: CASGLDGWTEAFF. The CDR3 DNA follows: TGTGCTAGTGGTTTGGACGGGTGGACTGAAGCTTTCTTT.

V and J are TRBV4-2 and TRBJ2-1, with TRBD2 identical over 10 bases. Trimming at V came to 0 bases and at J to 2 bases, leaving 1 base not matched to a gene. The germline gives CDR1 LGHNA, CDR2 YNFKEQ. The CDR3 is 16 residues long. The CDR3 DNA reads TGTGCCAGCAGCCAAGATGGGACTAGCGCCTACAATGAGCAGTTCTTC. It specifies CASSQDGTSAYNEQFF.

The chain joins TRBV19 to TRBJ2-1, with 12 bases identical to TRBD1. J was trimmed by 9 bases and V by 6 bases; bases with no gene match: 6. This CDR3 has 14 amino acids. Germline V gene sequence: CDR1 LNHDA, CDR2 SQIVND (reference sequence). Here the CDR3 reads CASSTGQGASEQFF. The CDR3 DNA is TGTGCCAGTAGCACGGGACAGGGGGCAAGTGAGCAGTTCTTC.

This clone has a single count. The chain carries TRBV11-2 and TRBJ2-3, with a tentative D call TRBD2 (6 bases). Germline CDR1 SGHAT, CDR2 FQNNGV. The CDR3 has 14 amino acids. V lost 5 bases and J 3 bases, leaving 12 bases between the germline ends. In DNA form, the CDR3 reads TGTGCCAGCAGCGGAGGGTTACATACAGATACGCAGTATTTT. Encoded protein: CASSGGLHTDTQYF. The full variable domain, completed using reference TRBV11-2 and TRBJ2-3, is EAGVAQSPRYKIIEKRQSVAFWCNPISGHATLYWYQQILGQGPKLLIQFQNNGVVDDSQLPKDRFSAERLKGVDSTLKIQPAKLEDSAVYLCASSGGLHTDTQYFGPGTRLTVL.

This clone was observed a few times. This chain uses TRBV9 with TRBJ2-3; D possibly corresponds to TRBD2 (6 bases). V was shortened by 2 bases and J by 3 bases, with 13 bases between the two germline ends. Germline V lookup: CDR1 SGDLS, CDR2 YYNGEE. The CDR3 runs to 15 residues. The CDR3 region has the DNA TGTGCCAGCAGCGTTTGGGGAGGTGATACAGATACGCAGTATTTT. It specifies CASSVWGGDTDTQYF.

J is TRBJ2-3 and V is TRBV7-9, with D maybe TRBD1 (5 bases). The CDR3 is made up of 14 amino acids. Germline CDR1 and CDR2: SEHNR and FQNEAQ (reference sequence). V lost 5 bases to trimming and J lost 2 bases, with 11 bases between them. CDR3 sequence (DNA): TGTGCCAGCAGCACCTCAGGGAACACAGATACGCAGTATTTT. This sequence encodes CASSTSGNTDTQYF.

The CDR3 spells CASSSRRLAGGDEQFF. CDR3 DNA sequence: TGTGCCAGCAGCTCGAGGAGACTAGCGGGAGGAGATGAGCAGTTCTTC. V gene TRBV5-4 combines with J gene TRBJ2-1; 13 nucleotides agree with TRBD2. Germline CDR1 is SGHNT and CDR2 is YYREEE (reference sequence). The CDR3 covers 16 residues. Trimming cost V 3 bases and J 8 bases; bases outside gene matches: 8.

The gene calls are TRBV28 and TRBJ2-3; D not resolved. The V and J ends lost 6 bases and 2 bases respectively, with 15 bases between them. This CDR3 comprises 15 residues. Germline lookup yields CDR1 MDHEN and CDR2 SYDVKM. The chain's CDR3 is CASRELDYYTDTQYF. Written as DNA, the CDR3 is TGTGCCAGCAGAGAACTCGATTATTACACAGATACGCAGTATTTT. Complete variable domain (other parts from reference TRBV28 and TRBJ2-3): DVKVTQSSRYLVKRTGEKVFLECVQDMDHENMFWYRQDPGLGLRLIYFSYDVKMKEKGDIPEGYSVSREKKERFSLILESASTNQTSMYLCASRELDYYTDTQYFGPGTRLTVL.

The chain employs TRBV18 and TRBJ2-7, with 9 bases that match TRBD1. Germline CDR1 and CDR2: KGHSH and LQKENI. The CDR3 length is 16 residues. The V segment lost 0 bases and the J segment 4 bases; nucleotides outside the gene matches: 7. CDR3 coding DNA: TGTGCCAGCTCACCACCCGGGACAGGGACCCTTTACGAGCAGTACTTC. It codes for CASSPPGTGTLYEQYF.

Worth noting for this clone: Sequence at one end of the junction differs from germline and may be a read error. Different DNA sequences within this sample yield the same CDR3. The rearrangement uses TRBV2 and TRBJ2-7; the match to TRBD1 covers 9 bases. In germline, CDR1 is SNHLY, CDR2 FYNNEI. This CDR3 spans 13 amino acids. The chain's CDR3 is CASSVQGAGEQYF. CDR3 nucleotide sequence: TGCGCCAGCAGTGTACAGGGGGCTGGTGAGCAGTACTTC.

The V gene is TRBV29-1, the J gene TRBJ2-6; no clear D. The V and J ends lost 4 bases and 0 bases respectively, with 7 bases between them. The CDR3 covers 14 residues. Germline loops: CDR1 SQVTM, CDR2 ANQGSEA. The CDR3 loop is CSVGTSSGANVLTF. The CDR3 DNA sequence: TGCAGCGTTGGTACCAGCTCTGGGGCCAACGTCCTGACTTTC.

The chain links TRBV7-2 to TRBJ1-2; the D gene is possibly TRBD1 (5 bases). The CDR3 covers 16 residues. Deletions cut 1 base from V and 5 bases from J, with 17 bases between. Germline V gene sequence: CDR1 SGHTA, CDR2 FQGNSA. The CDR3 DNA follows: TGTGCCAGCAGCTTAGATAGCACGGGGGAAGGATATGGCTACACCTTC. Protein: CASSLDSTGEGYGYTF.

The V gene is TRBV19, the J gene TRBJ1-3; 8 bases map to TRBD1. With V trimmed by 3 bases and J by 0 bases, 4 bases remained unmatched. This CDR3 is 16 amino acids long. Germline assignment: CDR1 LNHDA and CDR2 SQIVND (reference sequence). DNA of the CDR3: TGTGCCAGTAGTATGACAGGGGTCGACTCTGGAAACACCATATATTTT. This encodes CASSMTGVDSGNTIYF.

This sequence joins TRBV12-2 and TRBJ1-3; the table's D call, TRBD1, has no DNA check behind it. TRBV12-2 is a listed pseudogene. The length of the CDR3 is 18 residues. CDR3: CASRLALLGTRAGNTIYF. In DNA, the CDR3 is TGTGCAAGTCGCTTAGCCCTCCTAGGGACAAGGGCTGGAAACACCATATATTTT.

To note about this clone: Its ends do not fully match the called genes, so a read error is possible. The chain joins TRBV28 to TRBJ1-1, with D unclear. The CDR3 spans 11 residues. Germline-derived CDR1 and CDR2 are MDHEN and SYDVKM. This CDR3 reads CASGVEGTLGF. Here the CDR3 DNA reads TGTGCCAGCGGGGTGGAGGGAACTCTCGGGTTT.

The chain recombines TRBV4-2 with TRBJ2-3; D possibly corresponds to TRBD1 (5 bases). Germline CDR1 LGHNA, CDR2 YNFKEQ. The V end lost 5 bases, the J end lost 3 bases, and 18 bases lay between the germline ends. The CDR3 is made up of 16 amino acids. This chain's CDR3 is CASSTQGSRSTDTQYF. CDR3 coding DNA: TGTGCCAGCAGCACCCAGGGTTCCCGTTCGACAGATACGCAGTATTTT.

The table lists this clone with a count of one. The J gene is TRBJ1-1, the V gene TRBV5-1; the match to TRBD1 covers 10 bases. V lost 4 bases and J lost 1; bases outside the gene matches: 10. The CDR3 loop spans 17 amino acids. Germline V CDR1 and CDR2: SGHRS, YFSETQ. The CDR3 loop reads CASSDRQGASGNTEAFF. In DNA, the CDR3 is TGCGCCAGCAGCGACCGACAGGGGGCGAGTGGGAACACTGAAGCTTTCTTT.

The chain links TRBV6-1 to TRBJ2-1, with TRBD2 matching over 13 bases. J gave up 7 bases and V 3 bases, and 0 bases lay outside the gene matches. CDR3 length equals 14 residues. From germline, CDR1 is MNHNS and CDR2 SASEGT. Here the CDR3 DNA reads TGTGCCAGCAGTGAGGGACTAGCGGGGAATGAGCAGTTCTTC. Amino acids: CASSEGLAGNEQFF.

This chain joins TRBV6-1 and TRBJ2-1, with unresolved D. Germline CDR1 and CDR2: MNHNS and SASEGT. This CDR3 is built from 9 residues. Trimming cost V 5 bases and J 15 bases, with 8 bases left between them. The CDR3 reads CASSPTAFF. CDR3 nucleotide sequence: TGTGCCAGCAGTCCCACAGCGTTCTTC.

The CDR3 region is CASSFGGSSYNEQFF. CDR3 DNA sequence: TGTGCCAGCAGCTTCGGGGGAAGCTCCTACAATGAGCAGTTCTTC. The chain combines TRBV11-2 with TRBJ2-1, with a weak D call TRBD2 (6 bases). Trimming took 3 bases from V and 0 from J, leaving 9 bases between them. CDR1 SGHAT and CDR2 FQNNGV come from the germline V gene. The CDR3 runs 15 residues.

CDR3 in amino acids: CASSMQSANTGELFF. The CDR3 DNA is TGTGCCAGTAGTATGCAGTCCGCGAACACCGGGGAGCTGTTTTTT. The chain uses TRBV19 and TRBJ2-2, with D unclear. Per germline, CDR1 LNHDA and CDR2 SQIVND (reference sequence). This CDR3 spans 15 amino acids. The V end lost 3 bases, the J end lost 0 bases, and 8 bases lay between the germline ends.

This CDR3 is CASSSPDIYEQYF. CDR3 coding DNA: TGCGCCAGCAGCTCCCCTGACATTTACGAGCAGTACTTC. The chain carries TRBV5-1 and TRBJ2-5; D remains unclear. The closer fit of TRBJ2-7 to the DNA end suggests the J call may be wrong. Germline V CDR1 and CDR2: SGHRS, YFSETQ. The CDR3 extends over 13 amino acids.

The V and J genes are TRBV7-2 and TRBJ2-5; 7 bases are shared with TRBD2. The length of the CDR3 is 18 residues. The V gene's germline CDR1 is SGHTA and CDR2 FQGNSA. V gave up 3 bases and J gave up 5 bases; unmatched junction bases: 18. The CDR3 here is CASSFPGNAGDRFETQYF. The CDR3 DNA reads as TGTGCCAGCAGCTTCCCGGGTAATGCGGGAGATCGGTTCGAGACCCAGTACTTC.

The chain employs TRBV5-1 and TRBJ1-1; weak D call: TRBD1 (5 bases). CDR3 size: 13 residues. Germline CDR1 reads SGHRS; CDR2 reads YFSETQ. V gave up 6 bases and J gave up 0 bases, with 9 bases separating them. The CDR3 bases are TGCGCCAGCAAGCTAGGGGTGAACACTGAAGCTTTCTTT. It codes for CASKLGVNTEAFF.

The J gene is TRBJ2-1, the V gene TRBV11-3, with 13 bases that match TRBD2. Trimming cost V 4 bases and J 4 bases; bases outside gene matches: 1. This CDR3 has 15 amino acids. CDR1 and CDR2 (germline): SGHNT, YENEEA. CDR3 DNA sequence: TGTGCCAGCAGCTGGACTAGCGGGAGATACAATGAGCAGTTCTTC. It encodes CASSWTSGRYNEQFF. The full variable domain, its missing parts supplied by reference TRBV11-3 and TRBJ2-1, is EAGVVQSPRYKIIEKKQPVAFWCNPISGHNTLYWYLQNLGQGPELLIRYENEEAVDDSQLPKDRFSAERLKGVDSTLKIQPAELGDSAVYLCASSWTSGRYNEQFFGPGTRLTVL.

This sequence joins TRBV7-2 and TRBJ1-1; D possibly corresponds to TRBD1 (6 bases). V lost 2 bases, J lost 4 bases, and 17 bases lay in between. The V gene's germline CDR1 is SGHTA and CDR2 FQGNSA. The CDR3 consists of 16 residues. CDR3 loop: CASSLRGAGALTEAFF. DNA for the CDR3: TGTGCCAGCAGCTTAAGAGGTGCGGGGGCGCTCACTGAAGCTTTCTTT.